This T cell receptor (beta chain) emerged from a study of early T cells in non-severe SARS-CoV-2 infection (dated by TCRdb to 2020 to 2022). Notes on the research overall: TCR sequencing used bulk RNA from unsorted whole blood, so alpha and beta chains could not be paired.

Counted from cysteine to phenylalanine, this CDR3 has 16 amino acids. The retained sequence is limited to the CDR3, 48 bases, with the frame set at the first base. CDR1 and CDR2, looked up from the germline V gene, are SGHAT and FQNNGV. V loses 0 bases of germline sequence and J loses 3 bases, and the interval between the two ends is 12 bases. Libraries were made using 5' RACE. Instrument used: NextSeq 500. Unique molecular identifiers were attached to individual cDNA molecules in the TCR library protocol so that sequencing error and PCR bias could be corrected. TCR alpha and beta chains were both sequenced, and the abundances of alpha and beta sequences in each sample were closely correlated with each other. The paper's processing steps were these. V gene, J gene and CDR3 annotation of TCR sequences was performed with Decombinator V4. Expanded TCRs were defined as changing significantly between any two time points under a Poisson model with p below 0.0001. TCR abundances were normalised to the total number of TCRs sequenced in each sample and reported as counts per million. MAIT TCRs were defined by TRAV1-2 paired with TRAJ12, TRAJ20 or TRAJ33, and iNKT TCRs by TRAV10 paired with TRAJ18. VDJdb, accessed on 1 November 2021, was searched for TCRs annotated for CMV, EBV and SARS-CoV-2, and TCRs annotated for more than one antigen were excluded. Starting from the raw public reads, TCRdb applied fastp trimming at Q25, assembled clones with MiXCR and retained in-frame beta chains. When rows share a CDR3 protein, they turn into one entry using the most common DNA and genes. The V and J calls here are based on TCRdb, not the publication. The sample profile shows some 64,000 distinct CDR3 sequences; 11% of them were found once. Roughly 1.7% of the sample goes to the ten largest clones.

A few counts support this clonotype. Its cognate antigen has yet to be identified. One base away there is no much larger clone; base qualities are not given. The research as a whole found: Matching against VDJdb was skewed toward anti-spike CD8 responses, likely underestimated virus-specific expansions, and missed private and CD4 specificities.

The study was a case-control design nested within a healthcare worker cohort in London, UK, with weekly nasopharyngeal swab PCR tests and blood sampling. Healthcare workers were recruited during the week of the UK lockdown, between 23 and 31 March 2020, and followed weekly for up to about 16 weeks. The receptor chain draws on TRBV11-2 and TRBJ2-1; the D gene may be TRBD1 or TRBD2, since each aligns over 5 bases. This sequence originates from an adult who was a healthcare worker with PCR-confirmed SARS-CoV-2 infection or an uninfected control (not recorded which). Material: whole blood. CDR3 protein: CASSLEGDQHYNEQFF. The nucleotides read TGTGCCAGCAGCTTAGAGGGGGACCAGCACTACAATGAGCAGTTCTTC.